This T cell receptor (beta chain) was recovered during a study of T-cell reconstitution after alpha-beta-depleted transplantation in children. This CDR3 region has 13 residues. From germline, CDR1 is LNHDA and CDR2 SQIVND (reference sequence). V lost 1 base to trimming and J lost 5 bases, with 8 bases between them. This clonotype was detected ten times or more. The library targeted TCRbeta and was prepared with unique molecular identifiers. TCRdb redid the calling of the PCR reads with MiXCR, one entry per CDR3 protein. This table has under 350,000 distinct CDR3 sequences, 9.5% to 10% appearing once. The sample consisted of PBMCs from the stem cell graft donor, taken from the stem cell graft. This receptor was obtained from a human donor who donated a stem cell graft to a child with SCID. The V gene is TRBV19, the J gene TRBJ1-1, with D unresolved. CDR3 protein: CASSIGLGTEAFF. CDR3 sequence (DNA): TGTGCCAGTAGTATAGGCCTAGGGACTGAAGCTTTCTTT.